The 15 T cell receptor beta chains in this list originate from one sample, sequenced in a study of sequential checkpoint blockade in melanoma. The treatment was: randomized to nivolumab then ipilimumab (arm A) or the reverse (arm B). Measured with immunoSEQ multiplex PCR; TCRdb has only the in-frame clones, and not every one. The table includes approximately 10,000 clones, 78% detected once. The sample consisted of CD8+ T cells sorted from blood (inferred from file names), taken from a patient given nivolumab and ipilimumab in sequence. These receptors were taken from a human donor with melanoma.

The chain's CDR3 is CASSLAGGNGYTF. CDR3 nucleotide sequence: TGCGCCAGCAGCTTGGCAGGAGGAAATGGCTACACCTTC. This chain joins TRBV5-1 and TRBJ1-2; D is undetermined. The CDR3 sequence is 13 residues long. The germline V gene has CDR1 SGHRS and CDR2 YFSETQ. With 0 bases removed from V and 6 bases from J, the gap between germline ends came to 9 bases.

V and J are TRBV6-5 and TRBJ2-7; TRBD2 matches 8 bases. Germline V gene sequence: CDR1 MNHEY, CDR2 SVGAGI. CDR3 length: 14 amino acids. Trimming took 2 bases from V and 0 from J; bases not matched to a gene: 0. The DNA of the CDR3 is TGTGCCAGCAGTTACGGGACTAGCTCCTACGAGCAGTACTTC. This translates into CASSYGTSSYEQYF.

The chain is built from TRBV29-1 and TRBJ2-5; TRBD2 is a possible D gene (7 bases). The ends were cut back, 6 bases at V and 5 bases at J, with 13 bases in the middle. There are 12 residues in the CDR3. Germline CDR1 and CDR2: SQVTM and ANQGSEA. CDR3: CSVPRGAETQYF. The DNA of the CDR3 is TGCAGCGTCCCCCGGGGGGCGGAGACCCAGTACTTC.

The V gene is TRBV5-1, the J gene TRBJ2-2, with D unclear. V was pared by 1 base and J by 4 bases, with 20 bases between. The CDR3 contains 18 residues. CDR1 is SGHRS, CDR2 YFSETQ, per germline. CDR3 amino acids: CASSLPAEQTTLTGELFF. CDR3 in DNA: TGCGCCAGCAGCTTGCCCGCAGAACAGACCACCCTCACCGGGGAGCTGTTTTTT.

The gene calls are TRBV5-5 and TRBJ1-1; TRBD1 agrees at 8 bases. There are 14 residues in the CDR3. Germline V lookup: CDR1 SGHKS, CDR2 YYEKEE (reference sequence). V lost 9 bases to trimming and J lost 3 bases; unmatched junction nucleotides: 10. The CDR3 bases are TGTGCCACCCGACAGGGGTATCTCGACACTGAAGCTTTCTTT. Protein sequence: CATRQGYLDTEAFF.

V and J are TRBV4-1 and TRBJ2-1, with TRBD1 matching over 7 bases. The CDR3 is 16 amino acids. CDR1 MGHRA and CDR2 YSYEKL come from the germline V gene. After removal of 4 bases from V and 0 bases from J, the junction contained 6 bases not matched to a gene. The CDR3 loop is CASSLRDSGSYNEQFF. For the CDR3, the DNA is TGCGCCAGCAGCCTCCGGGACAGCGGCTCCTACAATGAGCAGTTCTTC.

Written as DNA, the CDR3 is TGCAGTGCTAGTATCGGACAGGAAGCTTTCTTT. Its translation is CSASIGQEAFF. The V call is TRBV20-1, the J call TRBJ1-1, with D possibly being TRBD1 (6 bases). This CDR3 contains 11 residues. The V gene's germline CDR1 is DFQATT and CDR2 SNEGSKA (reference sequence). Trimming shortened V by 3 bases and J by 8 bases, and 10 bases separated the two germline ends.

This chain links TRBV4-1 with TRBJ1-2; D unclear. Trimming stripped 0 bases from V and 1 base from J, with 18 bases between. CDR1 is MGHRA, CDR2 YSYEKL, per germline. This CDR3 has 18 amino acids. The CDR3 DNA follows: TGCGCCAGCAGCCAAGAGAGTGTCAGACAAGCTATTAACTATGGCTACACCTTC. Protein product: CASSQESVRQAINYGYTF.

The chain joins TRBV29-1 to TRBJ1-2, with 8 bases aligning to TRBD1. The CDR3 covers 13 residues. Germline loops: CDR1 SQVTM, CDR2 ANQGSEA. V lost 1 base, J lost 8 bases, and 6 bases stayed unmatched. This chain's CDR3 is CSVEGTGGHGYTF. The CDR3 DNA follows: TGCAGCGTTGAAGGTACAGGGGGTCACGGCTACACCTTC. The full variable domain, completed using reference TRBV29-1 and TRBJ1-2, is SAVISQKPSRDICQRGTSLTIQCQVDSQVTMMFWYRQQPGQSLTLIATANQGSEATYESGFVIDKFPISRPNLTFSTLTVSNMSPEDSSIYLCSVEGTGGHGYTFGSGTRLTVV.

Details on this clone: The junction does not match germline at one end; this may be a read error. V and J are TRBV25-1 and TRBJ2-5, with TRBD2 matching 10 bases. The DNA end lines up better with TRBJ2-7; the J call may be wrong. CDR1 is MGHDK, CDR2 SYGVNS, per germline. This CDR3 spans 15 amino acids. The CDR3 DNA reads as TGTGCCAGCAGTGGCACTAGCGGGAACTCCTGCGAGCAGTACTTC. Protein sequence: CASSGTSGNSCEQYF.

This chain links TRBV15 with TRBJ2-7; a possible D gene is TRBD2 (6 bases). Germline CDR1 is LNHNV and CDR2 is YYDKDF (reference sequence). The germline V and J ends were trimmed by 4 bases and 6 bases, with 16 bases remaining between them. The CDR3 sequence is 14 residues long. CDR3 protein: CATSTGRRAGEQYF. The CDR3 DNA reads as TGTGCCACCAGCACTGGGCGGAGGGCTGGCGAGCAGTACTTC.

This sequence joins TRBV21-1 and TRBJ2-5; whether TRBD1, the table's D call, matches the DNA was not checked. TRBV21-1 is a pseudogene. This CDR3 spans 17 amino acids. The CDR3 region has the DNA TGTGCCAGCAGCTCTACCCCCCGCGACAGGAATCAAGAGACCCAGTACTTC. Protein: CASSSTPRDRNQETQYF.

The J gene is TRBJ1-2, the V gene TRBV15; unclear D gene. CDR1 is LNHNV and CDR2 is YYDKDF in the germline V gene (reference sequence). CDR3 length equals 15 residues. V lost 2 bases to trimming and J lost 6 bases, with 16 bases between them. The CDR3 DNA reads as TGTGCCACCAGCAGATCAAGGAGCCTGGGAGATGGCTACACCTTC. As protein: CATSRSRSLGDGYTF.

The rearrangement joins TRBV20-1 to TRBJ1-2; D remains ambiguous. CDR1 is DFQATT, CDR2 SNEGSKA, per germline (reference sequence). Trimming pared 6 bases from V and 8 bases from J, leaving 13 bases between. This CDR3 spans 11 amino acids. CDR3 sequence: CSAKTPGGYTF. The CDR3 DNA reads TGCAGTGCCAAGACACCGGGGGGCTACACCTTC.

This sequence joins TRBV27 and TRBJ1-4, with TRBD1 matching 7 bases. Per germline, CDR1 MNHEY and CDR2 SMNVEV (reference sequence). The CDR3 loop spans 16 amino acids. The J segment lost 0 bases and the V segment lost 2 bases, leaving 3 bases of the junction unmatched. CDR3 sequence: CASSLRQGATNEKLFF. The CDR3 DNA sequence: TGTGCCAGCAGTTTAAGGCAGGGGGCAACTAATGAAAAACTGTTTTTT.